This T cell receptor (beta chain) was recorded in a study of T cells in localized non-small cell lung cancer. Study results and caveats: Heterogeneity cannot be ruled out, as sequencing used one tumor region only. Turning up in adjacent lung were a median approximately 58 of the top 100 tumor clones.

Profiled with immunoSEQ multiplex PCR; TCRdb holds only in-frame clones, not every one. The sample records about 45,000 clones, 81% being singletons. This clone turned up a few times. Its antigen is unknown. Germline CDR1 is SNHLY and CDR2 is FYNNEI. The CDR3 is made up of 11 amino acids. The V end lost 8 bases, the J end lost 2 bases, and 6 bases lay between the germline ends. The chain combines TRBV2 with TRBJ1-1, with D unresolved. The TCR sequence derives from a man between 40 and 70 years old with stage III lung adenocarcinoma. This specimen was peripheral blood mononuclear cells, taken before any cancer treatment. As DNA, the CDR3 is TGTGCCAGCCTTTACAACACTGAAGCTTTCTTT. It specifies CASLYNTEAFF.